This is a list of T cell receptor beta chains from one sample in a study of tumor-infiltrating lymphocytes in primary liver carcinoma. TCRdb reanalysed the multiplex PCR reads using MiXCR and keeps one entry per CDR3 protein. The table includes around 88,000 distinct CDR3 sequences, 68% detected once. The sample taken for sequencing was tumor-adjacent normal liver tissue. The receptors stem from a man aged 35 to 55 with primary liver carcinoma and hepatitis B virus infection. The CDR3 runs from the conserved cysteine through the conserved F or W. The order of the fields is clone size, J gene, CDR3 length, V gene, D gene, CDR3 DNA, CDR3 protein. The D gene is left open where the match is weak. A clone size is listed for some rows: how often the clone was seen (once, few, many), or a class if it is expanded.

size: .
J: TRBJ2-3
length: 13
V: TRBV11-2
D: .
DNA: TGTGCCAGCAGCCACCGGACAACAGATACGCAGTATTTT
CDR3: CASSHRTTDTQYF

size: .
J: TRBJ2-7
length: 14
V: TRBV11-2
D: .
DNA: TGTGTCAACTGCTTAACCGACGGAGTCTACGGGCAGTACTTC
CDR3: CVNCLTDGVYGQYF

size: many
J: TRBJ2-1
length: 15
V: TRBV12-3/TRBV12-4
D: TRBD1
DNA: TGTGCCAGCAGCCTTGACAGGGGGAAAGGTAATGAGCAGTTCTTC
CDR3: CASSLDRGKGNEQFF

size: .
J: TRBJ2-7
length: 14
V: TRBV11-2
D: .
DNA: TGTGCCAGTGCGGCTCAGCAGGGTTCCTACGAGCACTACTTC
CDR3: CASAAQQGSYEHYF

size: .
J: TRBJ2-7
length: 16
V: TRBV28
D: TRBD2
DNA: TGTGCCAGCACCCCCACCGCGGGGGTGGTAACCTACGAGCAGTACTTC
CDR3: CASTPTAGVVTYEQYF

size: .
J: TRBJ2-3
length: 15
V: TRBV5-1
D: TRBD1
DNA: TGCGCCAGCAGCTACGACAGGGGGCGAGTAGATACGCACTATTTT
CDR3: CASSYDRGRVDTHYF

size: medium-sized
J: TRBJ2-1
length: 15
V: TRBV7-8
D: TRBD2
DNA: TGTGCCAGCAGGCCTAGCGGTTCCCCTCTCGGGGAGCAGTTCTTC
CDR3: CASRPSGSPLGEQFF

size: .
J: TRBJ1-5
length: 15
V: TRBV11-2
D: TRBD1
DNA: TGTGCCAGCAGTGGGACAGGGGGGAGCAATCAGCACCAGCATTTT
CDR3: CASSGTGGSNQHQHF

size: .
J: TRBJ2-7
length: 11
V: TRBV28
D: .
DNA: TGTGCCAGCAATTTTCTGTACGAACAGTACTTC
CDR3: CASNFLYEQYF

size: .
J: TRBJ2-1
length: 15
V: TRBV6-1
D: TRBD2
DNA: TGTGCCAGCAGTGAACAACTAGCGGGAGGAATTGAGCAGTTCTTC
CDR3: CASSEQLAGGIEQFF

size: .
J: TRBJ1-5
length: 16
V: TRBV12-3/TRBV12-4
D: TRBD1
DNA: TGTACCAGCAGTTTACGGACAGGGAATGCGGGTCAGCCCCAGCATTTT
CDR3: CTSSLRTGNAGQPQHF

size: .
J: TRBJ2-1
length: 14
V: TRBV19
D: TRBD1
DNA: TGTGCCAGTAGCGACAGGGGGCACGACAATGAGCAGTTCTTC
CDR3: CASSDRGHDNEQFF

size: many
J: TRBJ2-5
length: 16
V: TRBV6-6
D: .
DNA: TGTGCCAGCAGTTACCCCGGACTTGCTTTGGGAGAGACCCAGTACTTC
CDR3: CASSYPGLALGETQYF

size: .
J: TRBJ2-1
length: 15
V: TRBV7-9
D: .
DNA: TGTGCCAGCAGCTCTACCTCTAGCTCCTACAATGAGCAGTTCTTC
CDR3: CASSSTSSSYNEQFF

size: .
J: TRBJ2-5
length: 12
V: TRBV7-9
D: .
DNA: TGTGCCAGCAGCTTGGGTATTGAGACCCAGTACTTC
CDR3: CASSLGIETQYF

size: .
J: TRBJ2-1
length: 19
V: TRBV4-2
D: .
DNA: TGTGCCAGTAGCCAAGATCCACCAGGGGGGAGTTTTCAGGGCAATGAGCTGTTCTTC
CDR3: CASSQDPPGGSFQGNELFF

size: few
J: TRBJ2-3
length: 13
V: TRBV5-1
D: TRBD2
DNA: TGCGCCAGCCAAGCGGGGAGCACAGATACGCAGTATTTT
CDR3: CASQAGSTDTQYF

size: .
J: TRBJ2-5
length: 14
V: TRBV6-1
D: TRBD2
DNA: TGTGCCAGCAGTGAGGGAGGGAGCGGAGGGACCCAGTACTTC
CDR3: CASSEGGSGGTQYF

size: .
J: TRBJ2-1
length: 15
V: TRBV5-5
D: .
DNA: TGTGCCAGCAGCACACAGAGGGGCTCCTACAATGGGCAGTTCTTC
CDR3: CASSTQRGSYNGQFF

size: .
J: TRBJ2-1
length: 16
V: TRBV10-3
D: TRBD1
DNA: TGTGCAATCAATGAGTCGGGGGACAGGCTCTACAATGAGCAGTTCTTC
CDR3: CAINESGDRLYNEQFF

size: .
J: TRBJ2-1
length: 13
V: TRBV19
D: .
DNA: TGTGCCAGTAGTCTCCAGGGGACCGGGGAGCAGTTCTTC
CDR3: CASSLQGTGEQFF

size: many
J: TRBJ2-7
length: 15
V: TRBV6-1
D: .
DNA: TGTGCCAGCAGTCTCGCGGAGGGCCCGGGCTACGAGCAGTACTTC
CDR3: CASSLAEGPGYEQYF

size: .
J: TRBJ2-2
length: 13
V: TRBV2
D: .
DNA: TGTGCCAGCAGTGAGCTAGGGACCGGGGAGCTGTTCTTT
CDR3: CASSELGTGELFF

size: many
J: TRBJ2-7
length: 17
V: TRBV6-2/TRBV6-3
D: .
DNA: TGTGCCAGCAGTTACTCGAGTACGGGGACGTACTCCTACGAGCAGTACTTC
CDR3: CASSYSSTGTYSYEQYF

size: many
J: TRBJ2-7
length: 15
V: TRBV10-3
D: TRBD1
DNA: TGTGCCATCAGTGACCGGGACAGAAACTCCTACGAGCAGTACTTC
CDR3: CAISDRDRNSYEQYF

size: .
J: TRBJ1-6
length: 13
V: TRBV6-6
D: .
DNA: TGTGCGAGCAGAGCAGGGGACGATCCACCCCTCCACTTT
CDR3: CASRAGDDPPLHF

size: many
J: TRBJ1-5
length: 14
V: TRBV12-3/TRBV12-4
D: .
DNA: TGTGCCAGCAGTTTTGGGCAGGGCGAGGGGCCCCAGCATTTT
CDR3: CASSFGQGEGPQHF

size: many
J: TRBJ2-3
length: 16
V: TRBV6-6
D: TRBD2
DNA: TGTGCCAGCAGCCCCCGGCAGCGGGAGGGCACAGATACGCAGTATTTT
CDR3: CASSPRQREGTDTQYF